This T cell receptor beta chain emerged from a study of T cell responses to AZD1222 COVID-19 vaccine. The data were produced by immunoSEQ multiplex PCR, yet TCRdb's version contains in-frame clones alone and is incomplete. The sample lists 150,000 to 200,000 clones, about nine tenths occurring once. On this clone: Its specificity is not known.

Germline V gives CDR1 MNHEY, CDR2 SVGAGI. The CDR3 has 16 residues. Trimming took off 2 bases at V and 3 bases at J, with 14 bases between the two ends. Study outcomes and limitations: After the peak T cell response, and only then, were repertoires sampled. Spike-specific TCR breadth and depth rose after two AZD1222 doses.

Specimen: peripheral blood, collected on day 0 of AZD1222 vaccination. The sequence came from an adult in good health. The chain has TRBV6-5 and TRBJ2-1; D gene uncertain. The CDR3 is CASSYTKGSVYNEQFF. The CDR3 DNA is TGTGCCAGCAGTTACACTAAGGGTTCGGTCTACAATGAGCAGTTCTTC.